Following are 16 T cell receptor beta chains from one sample sequenced in a study of identifying expanded T cells in peripheral blood. Sequencing used immunoSEQ multiplex PCR; TCRdb keeps in-frame clones, though not all of them. Among about 58,000 clones, roughly 87% were seen once, and the ten largest hold roughly 3.5%. Sample: blood. These receptors were obtained from a person aged 18 to 70 in good health.

The rearrangement uses TRBV20-1 and TRBJ1-4, with D hard to call. The CDR3 has 11 amino acids. V was pared by 4 bases and J by 5 bases, with 5 bases between. CDR1 is DFQATT, CDR2 SNEGSKA, per germline (reference sequence). The CDR3 DNA is TGCAGTGCTAAGTTGAATGAAAAACTGTTTTTT. It yields the protein CSAKLNEKLFF.

The chain employs TRBV4-3 and TRBJ2-7; 12 bases align to TRBD2. Germline V gene data show CDR1 as LGHNA and CDR2 as YSLEER. V lost 0 bases and J lost 6; bases outside the gene matches: 3. The CDR3 sequence is 15 residues long. CDR3 residues: CASSQDRLAGVEQYF. As DNA, the CDR3 is TGCGCCAGCAGCCAAGATCGACTAGCGGGAGTCGAGCAGTACTTC.

The chain employs TRBV9 and TRBJ2-5; TRBD2 matches 7 bases. CDR3 length: 16 residues. The germline gives CDR1 SGDLS, CDR2 YYNGEE. Trimming removed 4 bases from V and 4 bases from J; junction bases left unmatched: 13. CDR3 DNA: TGTGCCAGCAGCCCGGAAGTGGGACTACCAGGAGAGACCCAGTACTTC. It specifies CASSPEVGLPGETQYF.

The chain has TRBV7-3 and TRBJ2-1; D is perhaps TRBD2 (6 bases). Germline V CDR1 and CDR2: SGHTA, FQGTGA. The V end was cut by 1 base, the J end by 1 base, with 14 bases between. This CDR3 has 17 residues. The CDR3 loop reads CASSLNGGEGSYNEQFF. The CDR3 DNA reads TGTGCCAGCAGCTTAAACGGGGGAGAAGGATCCTACAATGAGCAGTTCTTC.

V is TRBV2 and J is TRBJ1-1, with D perhaps matching TRBD1 (6 bases). Between the trimmed V and J ends, which lost 6 bases and 0 bases, there was a span of 23 bases. The germline V gene has CDR1 SNHLY and CDR2 FYNNEI. This CDR3 is 18 amino acids long. CDR3 in DNA: TGTGCCAGCAGAAACCGGGGGCAGGCGCTGAGTATGAACACTGAAGCTTTCTTT. This encodes CASRNRGQALSMNTEAFF.

The CDR3 loop is CASSTRGGGTGELFF. The CDR3 region has the DNA TGTGCCAGCAGTACTAGAGGCGGGGGGACCGGGGAGCTGTTTTTT. The chain couples TRBV6-5 to TRBJ2-2; 8 positions agree with TRBD2. The CDR3 runs 15 residues. Germline CDR1 reads MNHEY; CDR2 reads SVGAGI. V shed 5 bases, J shed 5 bases, and the junction held 7 bases outside the gene matches.

V usage is TRBV2 and J usage is TRBJ1-1; D remains ambiguous. V lost 2 bases to trimming and J lost 1 base, with 2 bases between them. There are 12 residues in the CDR3. Germline assignment: CDR1 SNHLY and CDR2 FYNNEI. The CDR3 sequence is CASSETNTEAFF. As DNA, the CDR3 is TGTGCCAGCAGTGAAACGAACACTGAAGCTTTCTTT.

V and J are TRBV4-1 and TRBJ2-3; 9 bases line up with TRBD2. Germline trimming cut 4 bases from V and 4 bases from J; bases unmatched to any gene: 15. The CDR3 contains 18 residues. Germline CDR1 MGHRA, CDR2 YSYEKL. The CDR3 reads CASSPRYKAGGGADTQYF. The CDR3 DNA follows: TGCGCCAGCAGCCCCCGATACAAAGCGGGGGGCGGGGCAGATACGCAGTATTTT.

J is TRBJ2-2 and V is TRBV28; 12 positions match TRBD1. This CDR3 is built from 18 residues. The germline CDR1 and CDR2 sequences are MDHEN and SYDVKM. Germline trimming cut 7 bases from V and 1 base from J; bases unmatched to any gene: 10. CDR3 DNA sequence: TGTGCCAGCAAGAACCCCGGGACAGGGGGCCGGAACACCGGGGAGCTGTTTTTT. Amino acid sequence: CASKNPGTGGRNTGELFF.

The chain uses TRBV27 and TRBJ1-2; 8 bases fit TRBD1. J was trimmed by 4 bases and V by 3 bases; bases with no gene match: 13. The CDR3 loop spans 17 amino acids. CDR1 MNHEY and CDR2 SMNVEV come from the germline V gene (reference sequence). This CDR3 is CASSFKSVGGQAYGYTF. The DNA of the CDR3 is TGTGCCAGCAGTTTCAAGTCCGTGGGGGGACAGGCCTATGGCTACACCTTC.

The V gene is TRBV6-1, the J gene TRBJ1-2; TRBD1 matches at 8 bases. Germline V CDR1 and CDR2: MNHNS, SASEGT. Trimming took 2 bases from V and 2 from J; bases not matched to a gene: 4. The CDR3 runs 15 residues. The CDR3 DNA follows: TGTGCCAGCAGTGAACGGACAGGGCCCAACTATGGCTACACCTTC. As protein: CASSERTGPNYGYTF.

The chain has TRBV11-2 and TRBJ1-2; D is perhaps TRBD1 (5 bases). With 3 bases removed from V and 1 base from J, the gap between germline ends came to 12 bases. The germline V gene has CDR1 SGHAT and CDR2 FQNNGV. The CDR3 spans 15 residues. CDR3 sequence: CASSLARGDNYGYTF. The CDR3 nucleotides are TGTGCCAGCAGCTTGGCCAGAGGGGATAACTATGGCTACACCTTC.

The V call is TRBV7-2, the J call TRBJ2-7; maybe TRBD2 (6 bases). Germline V gene data show CDR1 as SGHTA and CDR2 as FQGNSA. The V gene lost 5 bases and the J gene lost 2 bases, with 10 bases spanning the gap. CDR3 length equals 13 residues. The CDR3 sequence is CASSRLGTYEQYF. The CDR3, as DNA: TGTGCCAGCAGCCGACTAGGAACCTACGAGCAGTACTTC.

The chain carries TRBV19 and TRBJ2-7; perhaps D is TRBD1 or TRBD2 (5 bases each). V lost 5 bases and J lost 6, with 8 bases in between. Germline CDR1 LNHDA, CDR2 SQIVND (reference sequence). The CDR3 has 11 residues. CDR3 protein: CASSFGGEQYF. The CDR3 DNA reads as TGTGCCAGTAGTTTTGGGGGCGAGCAGTACTTC.

The chain carries TRBV7-2 and TRBJ2-7; 7 bases fit TRBD1. The CDR3 runs to 15 residues. Unmatched junction bases numbered 9, after V lost 5 bases and J lost 2 bases. In germline, CDR1 is SGHTA, CDR2 FQGNSA. CDR3 sequence: CASSLTGSDTYEQYF. The CDR3 bases are TGTGCCAGCAGCCTGACAGGGAGTGATACCTACGAGCAGTACTTC. Looking up the rest from reference TRBV7-2 and TRBJ2-7 gives the full variable domain: GAGVSQSPSNKVTEKGKDVELRCDPISGHTALYWYRQSLGQGLEFLIYFQGNSAPDKSGLPSDRFSAERTGGSVSTLTIQRTQQEDSAVYLCASSLTGSDTYEQYFGPGTRLTVT.

This chain connects TRBV11-2 to TRBJ2-3; no definite D call. The CDR3 is 12 amino acids. V was clipped by 0 bases and J by 5 bases, with 3 bases between them. The germline gives CDR1 SGHAT, CDR2 FQNNGV. The CDR3 reads CASSLDLDTQYF. CDR3 DNA sequence: TGTGCCAGCAGCTTAGATTTAGATACGCAGTATTTT.